The source of this T cell receptor (beta chain) is a study of T cell changes during pregnancy in multiple sclerosis. Germline-derived CDR1 and CDR2 are KGHSH and LQKENI. CDR3 size: 14 residues. The junction had 2 bases not matched to a gene; V was cut back by 5 bases and J by 2 bases. Measured with immunoSEQ multiplex PCR; TCRdb has only the in-frame clones, and not every one. The sample yields around 50,000 clones, 92% seen once. The receptor was isolated from a female donor in good health, enrolled as a control in a pregnancy study. This chain uses TRBV18 with TRBJ2-2; 7 positions agree with TRBD2. Sequencing was performed on CD4+ T cells from peripheral blood mononuclear cells, taken after pregnancy. The CDR3 nucleotides read TGTGCCAGCTCAAGGGAGGGAAACACCGGGGAGCTGTTTTTT. Translation: CASSREGNTGELFF.